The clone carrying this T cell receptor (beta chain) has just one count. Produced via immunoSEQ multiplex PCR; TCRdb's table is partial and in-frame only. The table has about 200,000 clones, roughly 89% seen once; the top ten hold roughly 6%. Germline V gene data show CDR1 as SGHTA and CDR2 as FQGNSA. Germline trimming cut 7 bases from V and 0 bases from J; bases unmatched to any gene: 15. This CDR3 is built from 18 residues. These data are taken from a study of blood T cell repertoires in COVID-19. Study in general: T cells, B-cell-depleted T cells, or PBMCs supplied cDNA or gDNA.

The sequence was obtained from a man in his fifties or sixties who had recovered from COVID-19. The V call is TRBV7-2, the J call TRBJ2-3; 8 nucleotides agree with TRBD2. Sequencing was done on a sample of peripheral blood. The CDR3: CASKRGTRGITSTDTQYF. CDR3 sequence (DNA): TGTGCCAGCAAGAGGGGGACTAGGGGAATAACAAGCACAGATACGCAGTATTTT. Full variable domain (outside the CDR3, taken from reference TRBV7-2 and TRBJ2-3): GAGVSQSPSNKVTEKGKDVELRCDPISGHTALYWYRQSLGQGLEFLIYFQGNSAPDKSGLPSDRFSAERTGGSVSTLTIQRTQQEDSAVYLCASKRGTRGITSTDTQYFGPGTRLTVL.